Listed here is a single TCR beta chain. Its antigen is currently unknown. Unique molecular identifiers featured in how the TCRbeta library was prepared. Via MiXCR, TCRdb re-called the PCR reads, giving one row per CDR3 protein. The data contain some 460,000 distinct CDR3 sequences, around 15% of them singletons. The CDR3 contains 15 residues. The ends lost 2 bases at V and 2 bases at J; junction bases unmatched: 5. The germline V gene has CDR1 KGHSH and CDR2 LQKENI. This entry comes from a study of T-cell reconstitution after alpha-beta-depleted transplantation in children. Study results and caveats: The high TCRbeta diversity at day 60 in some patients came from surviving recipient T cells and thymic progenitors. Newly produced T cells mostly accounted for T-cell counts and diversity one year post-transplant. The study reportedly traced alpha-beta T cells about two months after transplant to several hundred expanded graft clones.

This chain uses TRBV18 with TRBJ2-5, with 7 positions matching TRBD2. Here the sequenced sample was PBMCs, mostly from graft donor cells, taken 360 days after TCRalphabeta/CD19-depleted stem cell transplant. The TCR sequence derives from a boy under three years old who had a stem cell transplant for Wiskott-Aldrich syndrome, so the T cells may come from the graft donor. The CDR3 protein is CASSPATGGQETQYF. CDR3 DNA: TGTGCCAGCTCACCAGCAACGGGGGGTCAAGAGACCCAGTACTTC. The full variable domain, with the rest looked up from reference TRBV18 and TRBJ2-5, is NAGVMQNPRHLVRRRGQEARLRCSPMKGHSHVYWYRQLPEEGLKFMVYLQKENIIDESGMPKERFSAEFPKEGPSILRIQQVVRGDSAAYFCASSPATGGQETQYFGPGTRLLVL.